Following are 3 T cell receptor beta chains from one sample sequenced in a study of beta chain features in type 1 diabetes. General observations from the study: Shortening that was moderate but significant affected the TCRB CDR3s of Type 1 diabetes patients in all four CD4+ subsets.

The antigens these receptors bind are not known. Sequenced material consisted of expressed TCRB transcripts (all of the isolated RNA was reverse transcribed). The protocol was immunoSEQ multiplex PCR, while the TCRdb copy is restricted to in-frame clones and leaves out a portion. The profile shows approximately 160,000 clones, around a tenth of them singletons. Sequenced: central memory CD4+ T cells from blood. Source of these receptors: a young man with type 1 diabetes.

This clone was picked up a small number of times. The chain has TRBV30 and TRBJ2-7; 9 positions match TRBD2. J was trimmed by 2 bases and V by 1 base; bases with no gene match: 0. The CDR3 has 13 amino acids. Per the germline V gene, CDR1 is GTSNPN and CDR2 is SVGIG (reference sequence). CDR3 bases: TGTGCCTGGAGTGCTAGCGGGACCTACGAGCAGTACTTC. Amino acid sequence: CAWSASGTYEQYF.

V is TRBV28 and J is TRBJ2-2; D is undetermined. There are 17 residues in the CDR3. V lost 1 base and J 3 bases, leaving 15 bases between the germline ends. Germline V gene sequence: CDR1 MDHEN, CDR2 SYDVKM. The CDR3 coding sequence is TGTGCCAGCAGTTTATTGCGAGGTCCTGGCGACACCGGGGAGCTGTTTTTT. It encodes CASSLLRGPGDTGELFF.

CDR3 sequence (DNA): TGTGCCAGCAGTTTAGCAGCCGGGGAGCTGTTTTTT. Amino acids: CASSLAAGELFF. This chain joins TRBV27 and TRBJ2-2, with D unclear. V was cut by 2 bases and J by 6 bases, with 4 bases left in between. Germline CDR1 is MNHEY and CDR2 is SMNVEV (reference sequence). The length of the CDR3 is 12 residues.